This T cell receptor (beta chain) was captured in a study of blood T cell repertoires in COVID-19. As for the study in general: COVID-19 samples, acute and convalescent, were from the United States, Italy and Spain.

Original analysis: Scientists estimated how many nucleated cells there were by amplifying reference gene primers. Clones were sequenced by immunoSEQ multiplex PCR, and TCRdb holds only the in-frame ones, with some missing. Clone size and the V and J calls come from that table; the DNA yielded D and trimming. This sample has tens of thousands of clones, with 80% to 90% found just once. V was pared by 2 bases and J by 0 bases, with 9 bases of the junction left unmatched. Looked up from germline, CDR1 is SGHTA and CDR2 is FQGNSA. This CDR3 contains 17 residues. Followed over time, Seattle patients had been enrolled while infection was active.

The TCR originated in a woman aged 55-70 years with COVID-19, enrolled during active disease. Sequenced: peripheral blood. V and J are TRBV7-2 and TRBJ1-1; 7 nucleotides agree with TRBD1. Here the CDR3 reads CASSLTGQGVMNTEAFF. CDR3 DNA sequence: TGTGCCAGCAGCTTAACAGGCCAGGGGGTGATGAACACTGAAGCTTTCTTT. The full variable domain, completed using reference TRBV7-2 and TRBJ1-1, is GAGVSQSPSNKVTEKGKDVELRCDPISGHTALYWYRQSLGQGLEFLIYFQGNSAPDKSGLPSDRFSAERTGGSVSTLTIQRTQQEDSAVYLCASSLTGQGVMNTEAFFGQGTRLTVV.